This T cell receptor (beta chain) appears in the sequencing data of a study of T cell responses to AZD1222 COVID-19 vaccine. This clone was picked up one time. Its antigen remains unidentified. After removal of 3 bases from V and 3 bases from J, the junction contained 10 bases not matched to a gene. There are 15 residues in the CDR3. In germline, CDR1 is DFQATT, CDR2 SNEGSKA (reference sequence). Regarding the study as a whole: Mostly white British, mostly female donors; authors suggested clonal diversity may be underestimated. After two AZD1222 doses, spike-specific TCR breadth and depth rose versus day 0.

Only in-frame clones appear in the TCRdb table, and some are missing; sequencing was by immunoSEQ multiplex PCR. The table lists about 84,000 clones, approximately 83% of them singletons, with about 10% in the top ten. Sequencing used peripheral blood, obtained 28 days after the second AZD1222 dose. This receptor was taken from an adult who received the AZD1222 COVID-19 vaccine. The chain recombines TRBV20-1 with TRBJ2-7, with TRBD1 identical over 8 bases. CDR3 amino acids: CSASPTTGAFYEQYF. The CDR3 coding sequence is TGCAGTGCTAGTCCTACGACAGGGGCGTTCTACGAGCAGTACTTC.